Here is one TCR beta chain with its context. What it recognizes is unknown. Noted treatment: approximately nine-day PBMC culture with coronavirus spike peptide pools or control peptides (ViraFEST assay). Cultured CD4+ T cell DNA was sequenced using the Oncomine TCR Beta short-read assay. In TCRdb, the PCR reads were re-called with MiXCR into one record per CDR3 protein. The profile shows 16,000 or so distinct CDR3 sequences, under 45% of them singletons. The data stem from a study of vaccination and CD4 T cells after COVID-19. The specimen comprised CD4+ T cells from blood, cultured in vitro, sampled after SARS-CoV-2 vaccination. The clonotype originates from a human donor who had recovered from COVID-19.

The CDR3: CSARIPGTVKETQYF. In DNA form, the CDR3 reads TGCAGTGCTAGGATACCCGGGACAGTCAAAGAGACCCAGTACTTC. The V gene is TRBV20-1, the J gene TRBJ2-5; TRBD1 aligns across 7 bases. V was pared by 3 bases and J by 3 bases, with 10 bases of the junction left unmatched. CDR3 length equals 15 residues. Germline-derived CDR1 and CDR2 are DFQATT and SNEGSKA (reference sequence).